Shown below are 20 T cell receptor beta chains from a single sample sequenced in a study of blood T cells in healthy people across ages (dated by TCRdb to the mid-2010s). The method behind the library was 5' RACE. The sample was run on an Illumina HiSeq 2500. The second PCR ran for roughly 6 to 11 cycles and used a J-beta primer mix along with a sample-barcoded 5' primer. In-frame beta chains were kept once TCRdb had trimmed the public reads at Q25 with fastp and called clones with MiXCR. Rows matching on CDR3 protein sequence are summarized as one entry with the most common DNA and genes. The sample profile shows 550,000 to 600,000 distinct CDR3 sequences; 47% of them were found once. The ten biggest clones cover around 23% of the sample. Sequencing used blood. The receptor source for this set is an elderly man in good health.

As to this clonotype: This may be a read error: a much more frequent sequence differs by one nucleotide. V gene TRBV6-5 combines with J gene TRBJ1-5; weak D call: TRBD1 (6 bases). CDR3 size: 14 residues. Looked up from germline, CDR1 is MNHEY and CDR2 is SVGAGI. The CDR3 protein is CASSPGAGHQPRHF. The CDR3, as DNA: TGTGCCAGCAGCCCGGGGGCAGGCCATCAGCCCCGGCATTTT.

This sequence joins TRBV6-5 and TRBJ2-5; 12 bases are shared with TRBD1. This CDR3 contains 19 residues. Per the germline V gene, CDR1 is MNHEY and CDR2 is SVGAGI. Trimming at V came to 0 bases and at J to 1 base, leaving 9 bases not matched to a gene. The CDR3 protein is CASSYSGGQGARAQETQYF. CDR3 DNA: TGTGCCAGCAGTTACTCCGGGGGACAGGGGGCGAGGGCCCAAGAGACCCAGTACTTC.

This chain connects TRBV29-1 to TRBJ2-4; D is unclear. The ends were cut back, 6 bases at V and 4 bases at J, with 19 bases in the middle. The CDR3 is made up of 15 amino acids. CDR1 SQVTM and CDR2 ANQGSEA come from the germline V gene. The CDR3 is CSVERALSGKNIQYF. As DNA, the CDR3 is TGCAGCGTAGAAAGGGCCCTAAGTGGGAAAAACATTCAGTACTTC.

The V gene is TRBV4-1, the J gene TRBJ1-2; unclear D gene. V gave up 0 bases and J gave up 5 bases, with 25 bases separating them. The V gene's germline CDR1 is MGHRA and CDR2 YSYEKL. The CDR3 has 19 residues. DNA of the CDR3: TGCGCCAGCAGCCAAGATTGGAAGCGGTTACGGAAGAACCTTTATGGCTACACCTTC. It yields the protein CASSQDWKRLRKNLYGYTF.

The J gene is TRBJ2-3, the V gene TRBV12-5, with D possibly being TRBD1 or TRBD2 (6 bases each). The V end lost 10 bases, the J end lost 4 bases, and 12 bases lay between the germline ends. The CDR3 length is 12 residues. Germline assignment: CDR1 LGHNT and CDR2 FRNRAP. The CDR3 sequence is CATAGGADTQYF. The DNA for the CDR3 is TGTGCTACCGCCGGGGGCGCAGATACGCAGTATTTT.

The chain uses TRBV2 and TRBJ2-1; the match to TRBD1 covers 7 bases. Germline V gives CDR1 SNHLY, CDR2 FYNNEI. With 6 bases clipped from V and 4 bases from J, the junction kept 9 bases outside the gene matches. CDR3 length: 15 residues. CDR3 in amino acids: CASSSRQGIYNEQFF. The CDR3 DNA sequence: TGTGCCAGCAGCTCCCGACAGGGCATTTACAATGAGCAGTTCTTC.

V and J are TRBV6-5 and TRBJ2-3; possible D gene TRBD2, 5 bases. The CDR3 length is 14 residues. Germline assignment: CDR1 MNHEY and CDR2 SVGAGI. Trimming left V 6 bases short and J 4 bases short, with 14 bases between. The CDR3 here is CASSPAGIPDTQYF. In DNA form, the CDR3 reads TGTGCCAGCAGCCCTGCCGGGATCCCAGATACGCAGTATTTT.

This clonotype was found a few times. V is TRBV29-1 and J is TRBJ1-2, with a tentative D call TRBD1 (5 bases). This CDR3 has 14 residues. V gave up 4 bases and J gave up 1 base, with 13 bases separating them. From germline, CDR1 is SQVTM and CDR2 ANQGSEA. CDR3 nucleotide sequence: TGCAGCGTTGTGGCTGGGGCGGATAACTATGGCTACACCTTC. Translation gives CSVVAGADNYGYTF.

The CDR3 DNA is TGTGCCAGCAGGGAGGGGGGGCCCCTCTACGAGCAGTACTTC. It is translated as CASREGGPLYEQYF. The chain carries TRBV7-2 and TRBJ2-4, with a weak D call TRBD2 (7 bases). TRBJ2-7 matches the DNA end more closely, so the J call is doubtful. The germline V gene encodes CDR1 SGHTA and CDR2 FQGNSA. This CDR3 is 14 amino acids long.

V and J are TRBV6-6 and TRBJ2-3; 7 bases match TRBD2. The V segment lost 4 bases and the J segment 3 bases; nucleotides outside the gene matches: 1. In germline, CDR1 is MNHNY, CDR2 SVGAGI (reference sequence). The CDR3 length is 13 residues. The CDR3 bases are TGTGCCAGCAGTTGGCGGGAGACAGATACGCAGTATTTT. This gives the protein CASSWRETDTQYF.

The chain is built from TRBV6-5 and TRBJ2-5; no definite D call. The tail of the sequence fits TRBJ2-7 better, so the J call may be wrong. Per the germline V gene, CDR1 is MNHEY and CDR2 is SVGAGI. The CDR3 loop spans 13 amino acids. The CDR3 sequence is CASSYGRVREQYF. CDR3 bases: TGTGCCAGCAGTTATGGTAGGGTACGCGAGCAGTACTTC.

This clonotype was picked up a small number of times. This chain connects TRBV7-2 to TRBJ2-7, with D possibly being TRBD1 (7 bases). The length of the CDR3 is 14 residues. CDR1 and CDR2 (germline): SGHTA, FQGNSA. The V and J ends lost 5 bases and 5 bases respectively, with 16 bases between them. CDR3 in amino acids: CASSPRQGGHEQYF. The CDR3 nucleotides read TGTGCCAGCAGCCCCCGACAGGGAGGCCACGAGCAGTACTTC.

V and J are TRBV20-1 and TRBJ2-1; D is undetermined. The germline V gene has CDR1 DFQATT and CDR2 SNEGSKA (reference sequence). The CDR3 runs 13 residues. The V gene lost 1 base and the J gene lost 3 bases, with 7 bases spanning the gap. CDR3 nucleotides: TGCAGTGCTAGAGCCAGTTTCTACAATGAGCAGTTCTTC. It yields the protein CSARASFYNEQFF.

This clonotype showed up just a few times. V and J are TRBV12-3 or TRBV12-4 and TRBJ2-1; maybe TRBD1 (5 bases). This CDR3 is 14 amino acids long. Deletions cut 6 bases from V and 2 bases from J, with 11 bases between. The CDR3 nucleotides read TGTGCCAGCAGGTCGAGCAGGGCCTACAATGAGCAGTTCTTC. Protein: CASRSSRAYNEQFF.

This clonotype was seen more than once but under ten times. V and J are TRBV28 and TRBJ2-5; 8 bases are a match to TRBD1. This CDR3 spans 15 amino acids. With V trimmed by 2 bases and J by 2 bases, 4 bases remained unmatched. Looked up from germline, CDR1 is MDHEN and CDR2 is SYDVKM. CDR3 coding DNA: TGTGCCAGCAGTTTAAACAGGGGGGATCAAGAGACCCAGTACTTC. Its translation is CASSLNRGDQETQYF.

This clonotype was counted only a few times. The V gene is TRBV5-1, the J gene TRBJ1-1; D unresolved. Germline V gene lookup returns CDR1 SGHRS and CDR2 YFSETQ. The CDR3 length is 15 residues. V lost 4 bases to trimming and J lost 1 base, with 14 bases between them. CDR3 protein: CASSLSMGGNTEAFF. The CDR3 DNA reads as TGCGCCAGCAGCCTGTCAATGGGAGGGAACACTGAAGCTTTCTTT.

V usage is TRBV20-1 and J usage is TRBJ2-7, with TRBD1 matching over 9 bases. CDR1 DFQATT and CDR2 SNEGSKA come from the germline V gene (reference sequence). Trimming cost V 1 base and J 9 bases; bases outside gene matches: 19. The length of the CDR3 is 17 residues. CDR3 amino acids: CSARGTNPGQGKDWQYF. The DNA of the CDR3 is TGCAGTGCTAGAGGGACAAATCCGGGACAGGGAAAAGATTGGCAGTACTTC.

The chain carries TRBV7-9 and TRBJ2-1, with 9 bases aligning to TRBD1. The DNA end is more similar to TRBJ2-7, so the J call may be wrong. The CDR3 consists of 16 residues. Germline CDR1 is SEHNR and CDR2 is FQNEAQ (reference sequence). The chain's CDR3 is CASSLARDRDPYEQYF. The CDR3 DNA follows: TGTGCCAGCAGCTTAGCCCGGGACAGGGACCCCTACGAGCAGTACTTC.

This clonotype was found a few times. The rearrangement uses TRBV3-1 and TRBJ1-1; D gene uncertain. The CDR3 totals 14 residues. CDR1 is LGHDT and CDR2 is YNNKEL in the germline V gene (reference sequence). V shed 7 bases and J shed 6 bases, with 18 bases lying between them. DNA for the CDR3: TGTGCCAGCACCCCCGTCCCCCAAGGTTCTGAAGCTTTCTTT. Translating gives CASTPVPQGSEAFF.

This sequence joins TRBV6-5 and TRBJ2-5; no firm D call. The J call may be in error: the DNA end matches TRBJ2-7 better. Per the germline V gene, CDR1 is MNHEY and CDR2 is SVGAGI. The CDR3 runs to 11 residues. The CDR3 protein is CASRRFYEQYF. CDR3 bases: TGTGCCAGCAGGCGGTTTTACGAGCAGTACTTC.